Presented here are 13 T cell receptor beta chains from one specimen sequenced in a study of graft-versus-host responses after intestinal transplantation. The antigens these receptors bind are not known. The assay was immunoSEQ multiplex PCR, and TCRdb's table has in-frame clones only and misses some. The sample holds around 45,000 clones, 80% to 95% seen once. The input for sequencing was unstimulated CD4+ T cells sorted from spleen or lymph node cells, taken before transplant. The receptors originated from a human donor who was the organ donor for an intestinal transplant.

This rearrangement joins TRBV4-2 to TRBJ2-5; D unresolved. V lost 0 bases and J lost 2, with 4 bases in between. Germline V CDR1 and CDR2: LGHNA, YNFKEQ. This CDR3 contains 13 residues. CDR3 loop: CASSQEVQETQYF. The CDR3 coding sequence is TGTGCCAGCAGCCAAGAGGTTCAAGAGACCCAGTACTTC.

V gene TRBV28 combines with J gene TRBJ2-1, with 7 bases lining up with TRBD2. The trim removed 7 bases at V and 5 bases at J, leaving 17 bases unmatched. Germline V gene data show CDR1 as MDHEN and CDR2 as SYDVKM. The CDR3 contains 17 residues. This CDR3 reads CASNIQAGTYLNNEQFF. For the CDR3, the DNA is TGTGCCAGCAACATCCAAGCGGGAACCTACCTCAACAATGAGCAGTTCTTC.

This chain joins TRBV28 and TRBJ2-1, with 11 bases aligning to TRBD2. The CDR3 runs to 14 residues. After removal of 7 bases from V and 4 bases from J, the junction contained 3 bases not matched to a gene. CDR1 and CDR2 (germline): MDHEN, SYDVKM. The CDR3 is CASIWTSGYNEQFF. The CDR3 DNA follows: TGTGCCAGCATCTGGACTAGCGGGTACAATGAGCAGTTCTTC.

The chain carries TRBV4-1 and TRBJ1-4, with D perhaps TRBD1 (5 bases). Germline CDR1 MGHRA, CDR2 YSYEKL. The CDR3 contains 15 residues. V lost 6 bases and J 4 bases, leaving 15 bases between the germline ends. The CDR3 loop reads CASRPTGAGNEKLFF. Here the CDR3 DNA reads TGCGCCAGCAGGCCGACCGGGGCGGGTAATGAAAAACTGTTTTTT.

The V and J genes are TRBV27 and TRBJ1-2; D is uncertain. Trimming cost V 3 bases and J 4 bases, with 9 bases left between them. Germline assignment: CDR1 MNHEY and CDR2 SMNVEV (reference sequence). The CDR3 totals 13 residues. The CDR3 DNA follows: TGTGCCAGCAGTTTTCGGGGAACCTATGGCTACACCTTC. This codes for CASSFRGTYGYTF.

In this sample, this clone turned up once. Because the CDR3's place on the DNA is in doubt, the DNA is left out and the CDR3 is given as listed by TCRdb. V is TRBV29-1 and J is TRBJ1-4; the table's TRBD1 call for D was not verified on the DNA. The length of the CDR3 is 15 amino acids, counting both ends. From germline, CDR1 is SQVTM and CDR2 ANQGSEA. The CDR3 here is CSVGFLWTGQEKLFF.

The chain links TRBV5-4 to TRBJ1-1; D is unclear. There are 15 residues in the CDR3. Germline CDR1 is SGHNT and CDR2 is YYREEE (reference sequence). Trimming shortened V by 2 bases and J by 0 bases, and 11 bases separated the two germline ends. The CDR3: CASSLGGSLNTEAFF. The CDR3 DNA reads as TGTGCCAGCAGCTTAGGTGGGTCTTTGAACACTGAAGCTTTCTTT.

This sequence joins TRBV5-8 and TRBJ2-3; the match to TRBD1 covers 8 bases. Germline trimming cut 4 bases from V and 3 bases from J; bases unmatched to any gene: 7. This CDR3 contains 15 residues. CDR1 and CDR2 from the germline V gene are SGHTS and YDEGEE. The CDR3 reads CASSEGQAGTDTQYF. In DNA, the CDR3 is TGTGCCAGCAGCGAGGGACAGGCGGGTACAGATACGCAGTATTTT.

V usage is TRBV9 and J usage is TRBJ1-1; D not certain. CDR3 length: 18 residues. V dropped 4 bases and J dropped 0 bases, with 22 bases sitting between them. Germline V CDR1 and CDR2: SGDLS, YYNGEE. The CDR3 DNA follows: TGTGCCAGCAGCCCTCTCCTTGAGGGTCGAGGAATGAACACTGAAGCTTTCTTT. Protein: CASSPLLEGRGMNTEAFF.

The J gene is TRBJ2-7, the V gene TRBV4-1; D is ambiguous. The V gene lost 0 bases and the J gene lost 0 bases, with 12 bases spanning the gap. The CDR3 runs 16 residues. Germline CDR1 is MGHRA and CDR2 is YSYEKL. CDR3 in amino acids: CASSQDLLGSSYEQYF. In nucleotides, the CDR3 is TGCGCCAGCAGCCAAGACCTCCTGGGAAGCTCCTACGAGCAGTACTTC.

The rearrangement joins TRBV11-2 to TRBJ2-3; D remains ambiguous. The CDR3 covers 16 residues. Germline assignment: CDR1 SGHAT and CDR2 FQNNGV. Trimming removed 0 bases at V and 0 bases at J, with 10 bases between. CDR3 region: CASSLDVGASTDTQYF. The CDR3 DNA is TGTGCCAGCAGCTTAGATGTCGGCGCTAGCACAGATACGCAGTATTTT.

The V gene is TRBV5-1, the J gene TRBJ2-3; D gene uncertain. The V and J ends lost 3 bases and 4 bases respectively, with 3 bases between them. Germline CDR1 reads SGHRS; CDR2 reads YFSETQ. This CDR3 is 11 amino acids long. In nucleotides, the CDR3 is TGCGCCAGCAGCTGGGCAGATACGCAGTATTTT. Protein: CASSWADTQYF.

The V call is TRBV19, the J call TRBJ1-5; D is perhaps TRBD1 (5 bases). This CDR3 region has 15 residues. Trimming shortened V by 3 bases and J by 2 bases, and 11 bases separated the two germline ends. Germline loops: CDR1 LNHDA, CDR2 SQIVND (reference sequence). This CDR3 is CASSMGMTGNQPQHF. CDR3 bases: TGTGCCAGTAGTATGGGAATGACAGGCAATCAGCCCCAGCATTTT.